Shown below are 3 T cell receptor beta chains from a single sample sequenced in a study of HIV-infected patients and healthy controls. The repertoire came from unfractionated whole blood and reflected all unsorted peripheral T cells. 400 to 550 ng RNA was reverse transcribed with alpha and beta constant-region primers. Separate chain-specific third strand synthesis with multiplexing indices produced the alpha and beta libraries. TCRdb re-derived calls from the 5' RACE reads in MiXCR, one entry per CDR3 protein. Of about 3,300 distinct CDR3 sequences listed, about a fifth are singletons. The sequences come from blood, collected before antiretroviral therapy. These receptors were collected from an adult with HIV infection.

This clonotype was picked up a small number of times. The chain couples TRBV12-3 or TRBV12-4 to TRBJ1-2; maybe TRBD1 (5 bases). The CDR3 has 13 amino acids. V lost 3 bases, J lost 8 bases, and 13 bases lay in between. The CDR3 bases are TGTGCCAGCAGTTTGGGAAACACAGGCGGCTACACCTTC. Its translation is CASSLGNTGGYTF.

The rearrangement uses TRBV6-6 and TRBJ1-1; 7 nucleotides line up with TRBD1. The CDR3 is 13 residues long. The V gene's germline CDR1 is MNHNY and CDR2 SVGAGI (reference sequence). The V gene end was trimmed by 6 bases and the J gene end by 1 base; junction bases not matched to a gene: 2. The CDR3 loop reads CASRRQGNTEAFF. The CDR3 DNA follows: TGTGCCAGCAGGAGACAGGGGAACACTGAAGCTTTCTTT.

This clonotype is medium-sized. The chain is built from TRBV2 and TRBJ2-5, with 11 nucleotides matching TRBD2. This CDR3 is built from 16 residues. The germline V gene encodes CDR1 SNHLY and CDR2 FYNNEI. J was trimmed by 7 bases and V by 6 bases; bases with no gene match: 13. The DNA for the CDR3 is TGTGCCAGCAGCGGAAAGACTAGCGGGGTAGTCGTGACCCAGTACTTC. Protein sequence: CASSGKTSGVVVTQYF.